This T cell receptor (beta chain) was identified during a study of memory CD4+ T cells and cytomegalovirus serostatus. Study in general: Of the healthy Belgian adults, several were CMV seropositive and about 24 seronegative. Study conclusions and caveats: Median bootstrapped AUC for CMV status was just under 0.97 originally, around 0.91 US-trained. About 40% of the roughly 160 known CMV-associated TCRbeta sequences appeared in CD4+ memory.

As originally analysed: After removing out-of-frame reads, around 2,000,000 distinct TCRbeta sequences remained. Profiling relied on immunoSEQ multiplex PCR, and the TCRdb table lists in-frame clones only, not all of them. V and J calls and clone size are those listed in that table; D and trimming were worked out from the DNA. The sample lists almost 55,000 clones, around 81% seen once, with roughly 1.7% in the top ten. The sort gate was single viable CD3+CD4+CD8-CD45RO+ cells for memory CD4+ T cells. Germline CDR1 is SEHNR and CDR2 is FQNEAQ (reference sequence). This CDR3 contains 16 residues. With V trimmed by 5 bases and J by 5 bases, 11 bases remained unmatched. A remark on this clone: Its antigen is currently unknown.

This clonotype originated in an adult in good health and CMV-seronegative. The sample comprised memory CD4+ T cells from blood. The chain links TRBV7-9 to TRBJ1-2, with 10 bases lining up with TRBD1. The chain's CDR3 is CASSPDRGREVYGYTF. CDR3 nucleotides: TGTGCCAGCAGCCCAGACAGGGGGCGCGAGGTTTATGGCTACACCTTC. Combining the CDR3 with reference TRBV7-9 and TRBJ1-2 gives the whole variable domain DTGVSQNPRHKITKRGQNVTFRCDPISEHNRLYWYRQTLGQGPEFLTYFQNEAQLEKSRLLSDRFSAERPKGSFSTLEIQRTEQGDSAMYLCASSPDRGREVYGYTFGSGTRLTVV.